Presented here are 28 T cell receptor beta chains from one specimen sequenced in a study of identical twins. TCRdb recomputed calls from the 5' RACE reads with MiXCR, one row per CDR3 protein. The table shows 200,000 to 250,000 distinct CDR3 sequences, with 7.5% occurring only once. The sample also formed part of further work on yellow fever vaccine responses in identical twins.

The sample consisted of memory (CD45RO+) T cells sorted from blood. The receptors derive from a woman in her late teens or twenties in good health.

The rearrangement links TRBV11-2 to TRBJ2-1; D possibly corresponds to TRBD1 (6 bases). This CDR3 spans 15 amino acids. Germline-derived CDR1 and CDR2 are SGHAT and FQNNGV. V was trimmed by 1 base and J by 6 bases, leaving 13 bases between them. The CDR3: CASSLALLTGNEQFF. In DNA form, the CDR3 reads TGTGCCAGCAGCTTAGCCCTCCTGACAGGCAATGAGCAGTTCTTC.

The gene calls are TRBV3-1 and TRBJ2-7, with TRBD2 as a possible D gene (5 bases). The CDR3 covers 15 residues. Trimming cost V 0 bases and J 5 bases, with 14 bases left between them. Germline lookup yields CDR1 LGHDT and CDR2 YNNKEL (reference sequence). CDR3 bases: TGTGCCAGCAGCCAAGAAGCCGCGGGCCCCCACGAGCAGTACTTC. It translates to CASSQEAAGPHEQYF.

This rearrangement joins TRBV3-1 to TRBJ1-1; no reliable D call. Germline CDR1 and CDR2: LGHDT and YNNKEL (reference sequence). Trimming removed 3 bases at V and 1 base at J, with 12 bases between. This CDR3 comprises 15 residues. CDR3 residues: CASSQEITTNTEAFF. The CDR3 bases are TGTGCCAGCAGCCAGGAAATTACGACGAACACTGAAGCTTTCTTT.

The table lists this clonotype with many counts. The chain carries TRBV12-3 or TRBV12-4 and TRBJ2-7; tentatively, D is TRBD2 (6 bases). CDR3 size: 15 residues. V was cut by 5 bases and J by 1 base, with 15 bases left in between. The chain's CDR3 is CASSPRGGSSYEQYF. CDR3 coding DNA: TGTGCCAGCAGTCCCCGTGGAGGGTCTTCCTACGAGCAGTACTTC.

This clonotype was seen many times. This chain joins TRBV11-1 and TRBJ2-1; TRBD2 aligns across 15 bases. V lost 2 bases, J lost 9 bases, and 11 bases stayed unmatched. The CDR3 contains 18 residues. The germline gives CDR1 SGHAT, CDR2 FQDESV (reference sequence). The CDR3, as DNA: TGTGCCAGCAGCTTATTCGCCGGACTAGCGGGAGGGCCGGGTGAGCAGTTCTTC. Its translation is CASSLFAGLAGGPGEQFF.

DNA for the CDR3: TGCAGTGCTAGAGATGTTCGGACAGGCCTAAGGGATGAGCAGTTCTTC. Amino acids: CSARDVRTGLRDEQFF. The chain combines TRBV20-1 with TRBJ2-1; 7 bases are a match to TRBD1. The CDR3 contains 16 residues. The junction had 13 bases not matched to a gene; V was cut back by 0 bases and J by 8 bases. CDR1 DFQATT and CDR2 SNEGSKA come from the germline V gene (reference sequence).

The CDR3 nucleotides are TGTGCCAGCAGCCCTCTACTAGCGGGTGGGGTCAATACGCAGTATTTT. It encodes CASSPLLAGGVNTQYF. The V gene is TRBV3-1, the J gene TRBJ2-3; 9 positions match TRBD2. The V and J ends lost 4 bases and 7 bases, in that order; junction bases with no gene match: 12. The CDR3 runs to 16 residues. Germline V gene sequence: CDR1 LGHDT, CDR2 YNNKEL (reference sequence).

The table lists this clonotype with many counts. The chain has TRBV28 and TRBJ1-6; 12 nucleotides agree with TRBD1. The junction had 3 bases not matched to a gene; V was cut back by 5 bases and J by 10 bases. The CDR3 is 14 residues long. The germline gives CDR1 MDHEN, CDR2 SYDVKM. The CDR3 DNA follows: TGTGCCAGCAGTGTCGGGACAGGGGGCTCACCCCTCCACTTT. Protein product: CASSVGTGGSPLHF.

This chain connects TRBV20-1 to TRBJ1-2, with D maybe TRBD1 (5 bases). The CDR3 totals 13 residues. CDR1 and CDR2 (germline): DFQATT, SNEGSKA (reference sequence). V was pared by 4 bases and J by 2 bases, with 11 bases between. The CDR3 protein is CSATLGGNYGYTF. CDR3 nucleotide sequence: TGCAGTGCTACCCTGGGGGGGAACTATGGCTACACCTTC.

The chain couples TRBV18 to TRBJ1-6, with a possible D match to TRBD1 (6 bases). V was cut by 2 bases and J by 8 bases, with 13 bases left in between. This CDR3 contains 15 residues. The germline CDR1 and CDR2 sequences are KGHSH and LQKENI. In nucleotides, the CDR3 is TGTGCCAGCTCACCAATAGGACAGTTTGATTCACCCCTCCACTTT. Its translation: CASSPIGQFDSPLHF.

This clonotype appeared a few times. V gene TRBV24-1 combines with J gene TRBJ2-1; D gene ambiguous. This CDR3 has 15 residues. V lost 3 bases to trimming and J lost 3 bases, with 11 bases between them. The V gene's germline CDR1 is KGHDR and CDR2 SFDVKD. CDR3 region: CATSDGSLGYNEQFF. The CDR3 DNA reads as TGTGCCACCAGTGATGGCAGCTTAGGCTACAATGAGCAGTTCTTC.

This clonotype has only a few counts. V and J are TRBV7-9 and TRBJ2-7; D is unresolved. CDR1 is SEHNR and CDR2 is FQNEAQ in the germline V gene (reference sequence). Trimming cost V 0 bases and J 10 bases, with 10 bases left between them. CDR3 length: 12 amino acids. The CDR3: CASSLAASTQYF. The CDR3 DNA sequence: TGTGCCAGCAGCTTAGCCGCCTCCACACAGTACTTC.

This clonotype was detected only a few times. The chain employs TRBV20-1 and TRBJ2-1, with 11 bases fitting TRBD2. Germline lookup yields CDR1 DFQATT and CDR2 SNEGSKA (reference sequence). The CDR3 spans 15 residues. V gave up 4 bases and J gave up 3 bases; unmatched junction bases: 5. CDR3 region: CSANVAGGNYNEQFF. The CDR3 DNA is TGCAGTGCTAACGTAGCGGGGGGGAACTACAATGAGCAGTTCTTC.

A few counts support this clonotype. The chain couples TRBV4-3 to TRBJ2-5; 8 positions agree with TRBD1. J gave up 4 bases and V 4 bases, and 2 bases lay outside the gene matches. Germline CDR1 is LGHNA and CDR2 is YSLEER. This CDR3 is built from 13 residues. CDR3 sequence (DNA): TGCGCCAGCAGCCGAGGACAGGGAGAGACCCAGTACTTC. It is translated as CASSRGQGETQYF.

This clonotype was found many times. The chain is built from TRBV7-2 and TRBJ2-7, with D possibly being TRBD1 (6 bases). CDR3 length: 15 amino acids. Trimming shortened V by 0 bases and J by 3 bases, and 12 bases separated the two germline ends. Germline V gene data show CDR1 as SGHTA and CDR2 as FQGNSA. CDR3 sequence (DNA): TGTGCCAGCAGCTTAGCACAGGGTAGAATCTACGAGCAGTACTTC. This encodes CASSLAQGRIYEQYF.

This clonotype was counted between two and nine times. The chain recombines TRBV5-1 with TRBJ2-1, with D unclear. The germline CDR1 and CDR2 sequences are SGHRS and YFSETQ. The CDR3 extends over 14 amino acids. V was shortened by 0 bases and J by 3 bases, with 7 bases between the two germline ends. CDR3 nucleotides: TGCGCCAGCAGCTTGGGACTGCACTACAATGAGCAGTTCTTC. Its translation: CASSLGLHYNEQFF.

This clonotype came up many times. CDR3 DNA: TGCGCCAGCAGCCTCGGAGGGACAGGGGTCATGAACACTGAAGCTTTCTTT. Its translation: CASSLGGTGVMNTEAFF. This chain links TRBV4-1 with TRBJ1-1, with TRBD1 matching over 10 bases. CDR1 and CDR2 (germline): MGHRA, YSYEKL. Trimming cost V 4 bases and J 0 bases; bases outside gene matches: 8. This CDR3 has 17 residues.

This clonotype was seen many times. CDR3 bases: TGTGCCAGCAGCAAAAGGGTGCCCTACAATGAGCAGTTCTTC. Translating it yields CASSKRVPYNEQFF. J is TRBJ2-1 and V is TRBV12-3 or TRBV12-4; no reliable D call. The CDR3 length is 14 residues. The V and J ends lost 6 bases and 2 bases respectively, with 11 bases between them.

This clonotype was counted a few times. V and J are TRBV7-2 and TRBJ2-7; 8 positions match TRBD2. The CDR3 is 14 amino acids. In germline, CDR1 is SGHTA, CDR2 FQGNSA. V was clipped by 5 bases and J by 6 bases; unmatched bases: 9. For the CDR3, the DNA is TGTGCCAGCAGCAATGGGGCGGGGGGCGGCGAGCAGTACTTC. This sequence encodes CASSNGAGGGEQYF.

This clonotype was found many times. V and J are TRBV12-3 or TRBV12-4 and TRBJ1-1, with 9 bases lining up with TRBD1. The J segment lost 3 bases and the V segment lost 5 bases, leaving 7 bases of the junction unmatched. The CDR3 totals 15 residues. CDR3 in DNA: TGTGCCAGCAGTCCCCGGGACAGGGACGACACTGAAGCTTTCTTT. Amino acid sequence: CASSPRDRDDTEAFF.

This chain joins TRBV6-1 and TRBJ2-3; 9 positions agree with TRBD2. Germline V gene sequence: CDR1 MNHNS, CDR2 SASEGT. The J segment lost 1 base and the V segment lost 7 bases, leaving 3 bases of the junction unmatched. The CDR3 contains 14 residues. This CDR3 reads CASNERGGTDTQYF. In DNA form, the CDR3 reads TGTGCCAGCAACGAGCGGGGGGGCACAGATACGCAGTATTTT.

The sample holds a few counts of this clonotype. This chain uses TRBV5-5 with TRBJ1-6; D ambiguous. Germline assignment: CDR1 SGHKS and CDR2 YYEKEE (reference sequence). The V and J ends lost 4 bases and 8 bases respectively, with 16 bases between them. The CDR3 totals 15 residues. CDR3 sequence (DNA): TGTGCCAGCAGCGGGAGGACCAAAGTGGATTCACCCCTCCACTTT. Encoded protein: CASSGRTKVDSPLHF.

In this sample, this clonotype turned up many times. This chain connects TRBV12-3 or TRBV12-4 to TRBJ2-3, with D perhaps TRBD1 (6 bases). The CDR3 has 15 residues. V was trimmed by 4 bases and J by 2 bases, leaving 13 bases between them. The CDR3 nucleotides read TGTGCCAGCAGTTCAGGGACACTACCCACAGATACGCAGTATTTT. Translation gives CASSSGTLPTDTQYF.

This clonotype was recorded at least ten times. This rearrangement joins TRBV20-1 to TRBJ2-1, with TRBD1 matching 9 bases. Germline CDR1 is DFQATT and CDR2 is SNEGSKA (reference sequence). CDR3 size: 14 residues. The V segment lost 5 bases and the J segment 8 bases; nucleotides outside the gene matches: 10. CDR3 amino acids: CSAEGQGAQDEQFF. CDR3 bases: TGCAGTGCTGAGGGACAGGGTGCACAGGATGAGCAGTTCTTC.

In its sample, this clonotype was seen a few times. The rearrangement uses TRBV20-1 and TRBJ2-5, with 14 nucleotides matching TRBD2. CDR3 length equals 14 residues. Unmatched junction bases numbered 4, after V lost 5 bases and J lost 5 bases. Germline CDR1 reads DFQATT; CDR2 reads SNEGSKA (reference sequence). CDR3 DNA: TGCAGTGCTCCGACTAGCGGGGGGGGGGAGACCCAGTACTTC. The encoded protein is CSAPTSGGGETQYF.

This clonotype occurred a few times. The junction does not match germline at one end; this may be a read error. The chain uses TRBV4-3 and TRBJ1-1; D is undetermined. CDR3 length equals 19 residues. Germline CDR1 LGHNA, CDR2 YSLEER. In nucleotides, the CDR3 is TGCGCCAGCAACCAAGATACGTACTCGAATTGGGGTATGAACACTGAAGCTTTCTTT. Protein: CASNQDTYSNWGMNTEAFF.

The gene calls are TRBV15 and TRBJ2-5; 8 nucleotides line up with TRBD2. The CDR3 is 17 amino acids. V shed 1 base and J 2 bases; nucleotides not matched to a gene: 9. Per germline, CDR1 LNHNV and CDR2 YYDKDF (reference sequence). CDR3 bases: TGTGCCACCAGCAGAGCCATGCCCAGCGGGGGTCAAGAGACCCAGTACTTC. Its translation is CATSRAMPSGGQETQYF.

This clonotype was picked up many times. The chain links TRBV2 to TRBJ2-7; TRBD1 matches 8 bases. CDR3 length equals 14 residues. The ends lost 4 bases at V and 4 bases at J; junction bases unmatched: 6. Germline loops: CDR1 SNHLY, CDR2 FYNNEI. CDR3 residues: CASSVSRGLYEQYF. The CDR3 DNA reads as TGTGCCAGCAGTGTCTCCAGGGGGCTGTACGAGCAGTACTTC.